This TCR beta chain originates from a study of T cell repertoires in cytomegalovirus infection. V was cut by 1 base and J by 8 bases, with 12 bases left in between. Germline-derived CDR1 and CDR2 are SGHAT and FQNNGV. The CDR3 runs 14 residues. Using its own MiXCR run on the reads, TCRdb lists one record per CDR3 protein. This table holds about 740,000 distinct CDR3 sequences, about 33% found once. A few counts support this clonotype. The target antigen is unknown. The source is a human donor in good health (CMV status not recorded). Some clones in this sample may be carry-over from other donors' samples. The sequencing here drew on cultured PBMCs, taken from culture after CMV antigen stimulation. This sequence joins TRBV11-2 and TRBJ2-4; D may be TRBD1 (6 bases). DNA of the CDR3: TGTGCCAGCAGCTTAGGGGTCTCAGGGGACATTCAGTACTTC. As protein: CASSLGVSGDIQYF.